This is a list of T cell receptor beta chains from one sample in a study of shared clonotypes between healthy human individuals. Generated by immunoSEQ multiplex PCR, the TCRdb table keeps only in-frame clones and is missing some. The table lists over 2 million clones, 85% to 95% of them singletons, with about 0.36% in the top ten. Material for sequencing was naive CD4+ T cells from PBMCs. These receptors all come from a man between 18 and 29 years old in good health. Some clones in this sample may be carry-over from other donors' samples. Both conserved end residues are part of each CDR3. D genes are given only for firm matches. The size of a clone is reported for some rows only, either as once, few or many, or as a class for expanded clones.

J gene | clone size | V gene | D gene | CDR3 DNA | CDR3 protein
TRBJ2-5 | - | TRBV27 | - | TGTGCCAGCAGTTTTTACTACCAAGAGACCCAGTACTTC | CASSFYYQETQYF
TRBJ2-1 | - | TRBV7-2 | TRBD2 | TGTGCCAGCAGCCTCCGGACTAGCTATGAGCAGTTCTTC | CASSLRTSYEQFF
TRBJ2-2 | - | TRBV14 | TRBD2 | TGTGCCAGCAGCCACCAGGGACTAGCTGCTAACACCGGGGAGCTGTTTTTT | CASSHQGLAANTGELFF
TRBJ1-1 | - | TRBV7-9 | TRBD1 | TGTGCCAGCAGCCGTCGAACAGGGGGCCCCCTGAACACTGAAGCTTTCTTT | CASSRRTGGPLNTEAFF
TRBJ2-7 | - | TRBV5-1 | - | TGCGCCAGCAGCTTGGTCAGGGACGGAGAATTCTACGAGCAGTACTTC | CASSLVRDGEFYEQYF
TRBJ2-7 | - | TRBV2 | - | TGTGCCAGCGCTCGGAGCTACGAGCAGTACTTC | CASARSYEQYF
TRBJ2-1 | few | TRBV19 | TRBD1 | TGTGCCGTGGGACAGGGCTGGAACAATGAGCAGTTCTTC | CAVGQGWNNEQFF
TRBJ1-1 | - | TRBV12-5 | - | TGTGCTAGTGGTGCCCGGTCGGACACTGAAGCTTTCTTT | CASGARSDTEAFF
TRBJ2-7 | - | TRBV6-1 | TRBD1 | TGTGCCAGCAGAAGGACAGGGGCCTACGAGCAGTACTTC | CASRRTGAYEQYF
TRBJ2-2 | - | TRBV28 | TRBD2 | TGTGCCAGCAGTTTGGTGGGCGGGAGCGCGATGGGTTGGAGCACCGGGGAGCTGTTTTTT | CASSLVGGSAMGWSTGELFF
TRBJ1-1 | - | TRBV27 | TRBD1 | TGTGCCAGCAGTTTTGGACAGGCAGACACTGAAGCTTTCTTT | CASSFGQADTEAFF
TRBJ1-2 | - | TRBV30 | TRBD1 | TGTGCCTGGAGTGTAGATTCGGGACAGGGGGATGGCTACACCTTC | CAWSVDSGQGDGYTF
TRBJ1-1 | - | TRBV6-5 | - | TGTGCCAGCAAGGGTGGGAGATATGTGGGCACTGAAGCTTTCTTT | CASKGGRYVGTEAFF
TRBJ1-2 | - | TRBV5-6 | - | TGTGCCAGCAGCCGACCGGGGGTTGGGGGCTACACCTTC | CASSRPGVGGYTF
TRBJ2-5 | - | TRBV9 | TRBD2 | TGTGCCAGCAGCGTAAGCGGGAGGGCCTATGAGACCCAGTACTTC | CASSVSGRAYETQYF
TRBJ2-7 | - | TRBV11-2 | TRBD1 | TGTGCCAGCAGCCCCGACAGGGTTAAGACCTACGAGCAGTACTTC | CASSPDRVKTYEQYF
TRBJ2-7 | - | TRBV4-1 | TRBD2 | TGCGCCAGCAGCCAGCCCACTAGCGGGAGGGCCTACGAGCAGTACTTC | CASSQPTSGRAYEQYF
TRBJ2-1 | - | TRBV9 | - | TGTGCCAGCAGCGTAGTCGGCACCTCCATTGAGCAGTTCTTC | CASSVVGTSIEQFF
TRBJ1-1 | - | TRBV10-3 | - | TGTGCCATCAGTGTAGGTAGGGGTGAAGCTTTCTTT | CAISVGRGEAFF
TRBJ2-5 | - | TRBV6-5 | TRBD1 | TGTGCCAGCGGTCAGGGGGCTGAGACCCAGTACTTC | CASGQGAETQYF